The entry below gives a single T cell receptor beta chain sequence along with its context. What it binds is unknown. Patients were solid-organ transplant recipients with drug-resistant or recurrent cytomegalovirus. The germline V gene encodes CDR1 MNHEY and CDR2 SMNVEV (reference sequence). The V end was cut by 3 bases, the J end by 10 bases, with 16 bases between. The CDR3 is 14 amino acids. This sample was taken from a study of T cell therapy after organ transplantation. Study in general: Up to 6 doses were given at 2-week intervals.

Produced via immunoSEQ multiplex PCR; TCRdb's table is partial and in-frame only. The sample shows over 45,000 clones, approximately 94% of them seen only once. Study-wide results and limits: Confounding by concurrent antirejection or antiviral medications was not assessed.

This clonotype originated in a human patient who had received a solid organ transplant and had CMV disease. The rearrangement links TRBV27 to TRBJ2-1, with a possible D match to TRBD2 (6 bases). This sample comprised CD8+ T cells from blood, obtained before autologous CMV-specific T cell therapy. Here the CDR3 reads CASSLSSANPEQFF. The CDR3 DNA reads as TGTGCCAGCAGTTTGTCTAGCGCGAATCCGGAGCAGTTCTTC.